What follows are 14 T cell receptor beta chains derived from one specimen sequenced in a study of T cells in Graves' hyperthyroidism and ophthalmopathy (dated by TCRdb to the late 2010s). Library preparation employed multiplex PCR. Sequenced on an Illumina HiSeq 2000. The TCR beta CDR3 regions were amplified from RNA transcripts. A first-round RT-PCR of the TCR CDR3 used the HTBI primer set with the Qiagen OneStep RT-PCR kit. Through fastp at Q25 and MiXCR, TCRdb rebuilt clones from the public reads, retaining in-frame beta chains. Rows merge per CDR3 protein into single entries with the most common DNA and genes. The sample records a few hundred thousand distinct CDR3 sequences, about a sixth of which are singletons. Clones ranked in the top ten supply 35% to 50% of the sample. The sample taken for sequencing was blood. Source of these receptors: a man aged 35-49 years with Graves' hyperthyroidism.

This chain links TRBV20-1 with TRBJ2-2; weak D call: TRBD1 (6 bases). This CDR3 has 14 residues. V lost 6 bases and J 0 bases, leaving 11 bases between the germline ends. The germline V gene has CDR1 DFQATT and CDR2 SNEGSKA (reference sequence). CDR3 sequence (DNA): TGCAGTGCCAGGGGACGGGCGAACACCGGGGAGCTGTTTTTT. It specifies CSARGRANTGELFF.

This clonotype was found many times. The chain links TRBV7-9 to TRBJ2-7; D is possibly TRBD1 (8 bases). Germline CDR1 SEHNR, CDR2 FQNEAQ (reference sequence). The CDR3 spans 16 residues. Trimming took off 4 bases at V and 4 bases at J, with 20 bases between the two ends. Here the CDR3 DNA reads TGTGCCAGCAGCTCCAGACAGGGGAGGGGGACTTACGAGCAGTACTTC. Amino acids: CASSSRQGRGTYEQYF.

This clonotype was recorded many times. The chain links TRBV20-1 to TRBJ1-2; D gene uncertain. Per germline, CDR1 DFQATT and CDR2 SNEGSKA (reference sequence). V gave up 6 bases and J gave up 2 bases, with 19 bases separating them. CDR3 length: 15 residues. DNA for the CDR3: TGCAGTGCCGCCCCGGGAGGATCTAGGAACTATGGCTACACCTTC. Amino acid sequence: CSAAPGGSRNYGYTF.

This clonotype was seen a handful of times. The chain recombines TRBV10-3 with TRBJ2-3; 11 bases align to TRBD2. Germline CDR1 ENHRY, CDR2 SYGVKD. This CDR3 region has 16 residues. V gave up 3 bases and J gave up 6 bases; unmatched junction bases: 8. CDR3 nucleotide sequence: TGTGCCATCAGTGAAAGGGGTACTAGCGGGGGTGATACGCAGTATTTT. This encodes CAISERGTSGGDTQYF.

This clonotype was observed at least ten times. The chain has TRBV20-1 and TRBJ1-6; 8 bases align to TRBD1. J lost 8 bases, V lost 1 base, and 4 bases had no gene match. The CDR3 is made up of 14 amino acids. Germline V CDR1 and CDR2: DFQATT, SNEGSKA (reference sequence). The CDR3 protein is CSARGSGGHSPLHF. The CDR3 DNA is TGCAGTGCTAGAGGGTCAGGGGGCCATTCACCCCTCCACTTT.

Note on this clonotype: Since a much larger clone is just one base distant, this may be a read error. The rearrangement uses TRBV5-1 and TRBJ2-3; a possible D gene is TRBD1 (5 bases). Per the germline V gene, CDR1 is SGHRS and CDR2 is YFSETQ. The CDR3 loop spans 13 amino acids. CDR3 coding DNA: TGCGCCAGCAGCTTTGATGGCACAGGTACGCAGTATTTT. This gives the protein CASSFDGTGTQYF.

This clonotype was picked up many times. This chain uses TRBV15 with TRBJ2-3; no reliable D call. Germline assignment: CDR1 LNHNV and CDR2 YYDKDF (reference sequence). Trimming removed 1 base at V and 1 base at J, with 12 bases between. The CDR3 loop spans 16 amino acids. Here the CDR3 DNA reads TGTGCCACCAGCAGAGGACAAAGGGCTGGCACAGATACGCAGTATTTT. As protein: CATSRGQRAGTDTQYF.

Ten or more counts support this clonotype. CDR3 DNA sequence: TGCAGTGCTAGAAGGACGACAGGGAAGAACACTGAAGCTTTCTTT. This gives the protein CSARRTTGKNTEAFF. V gene TRBV20-1 combines with J gene TRBJ1-1; 7 nucleotides line up with TRBD1. V was pared by 2 bases and J by 1 base, with 7 bases of the junction left unmatched. The CDR3 is 15 amino acids. Germline lookup yields CDR1 DFQATT and CDR2 SNEGSKA (reference sequence).

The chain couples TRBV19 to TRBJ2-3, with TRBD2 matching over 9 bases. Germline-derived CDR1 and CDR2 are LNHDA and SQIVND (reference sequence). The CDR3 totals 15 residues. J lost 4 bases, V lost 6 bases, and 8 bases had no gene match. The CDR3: CASSRRAGGADTQYF. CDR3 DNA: TGTGCCAGTAGCCGAAGAGCGGGGGGTGCAGATACGCAGTATTTT.

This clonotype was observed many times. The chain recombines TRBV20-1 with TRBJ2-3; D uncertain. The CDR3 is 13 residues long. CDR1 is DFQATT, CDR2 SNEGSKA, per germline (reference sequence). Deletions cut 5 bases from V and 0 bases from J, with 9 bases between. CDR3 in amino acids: CSAPTGSTDTQYF. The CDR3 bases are TGCAGTGCTCCGACTGGAAGCACAGATACGCAGTATTTT.

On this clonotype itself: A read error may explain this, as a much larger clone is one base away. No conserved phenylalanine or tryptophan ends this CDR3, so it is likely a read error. CDR3 loop: CASTREYSYEQYS. The CDR3 nucleotides are TGTGCCAGCACGAGGGAATATTCCTACGAGCAGTACTCC. The chain combines TRBV28 with TRBJ2-7; a weak D match, TRBD2 (5 bases). CDR3 size: 13 residues. Germline lookup yields CDR1 MDHEN and CDR2 SYDVKM. Trimming pared 7 bases from V and 1 base from J, leaving 11 bases between.

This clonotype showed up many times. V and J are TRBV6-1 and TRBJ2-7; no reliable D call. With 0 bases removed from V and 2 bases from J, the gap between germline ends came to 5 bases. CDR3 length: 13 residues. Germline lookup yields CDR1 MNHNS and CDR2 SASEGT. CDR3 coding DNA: TGTGCCAGCAGTGAAGCGTTTGCCTACGAGCAGTACTTC. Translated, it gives CASSEAFAYEQYF.

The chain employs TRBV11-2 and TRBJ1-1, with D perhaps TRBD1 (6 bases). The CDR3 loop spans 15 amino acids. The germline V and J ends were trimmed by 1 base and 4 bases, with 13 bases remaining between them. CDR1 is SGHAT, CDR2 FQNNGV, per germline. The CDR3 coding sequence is TGTGCCAGCAGCTTAGGTCAGGGGCTGGGCACTGAAGCTTTCTTT. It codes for CASSLGQGLGTEAFF. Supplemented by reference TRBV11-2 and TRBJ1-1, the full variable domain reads EAGVAQSPRYKIIEKRQSVAFWCNPISGHATLYWYQQILGQGPKLLIQFQNNGVVDDSQLPKDRFSAERLKGVDSTLKIQPAKLEDSAVYLCASSLGQGLGTEAFFGQGTRLTVV.

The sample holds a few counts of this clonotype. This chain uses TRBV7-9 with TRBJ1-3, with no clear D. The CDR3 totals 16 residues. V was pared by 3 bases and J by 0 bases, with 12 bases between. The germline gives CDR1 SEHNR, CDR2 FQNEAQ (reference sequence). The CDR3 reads CASSLDPEFSGNTIYF. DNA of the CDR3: TGTGCCAGCAGCTTGGACCCTGAGTTCTCTGGAAACACCATATATTTT.